This T cell receptor (beta chain) was captured by sequencing in a study of T cell repertoires in cytomegalovirus infection. Study context: Public TCR beta signatures indicated both CMV infection and matching HLA type.

This clonotype was seen a handful of times. Its antigen remains unknown. Looked up from germline, CDR1 is WSHSY and CDR2 is SAAADI. Trimming stripped 3 bases from V and 5 bases from J, with 13 bases between. The CDR3 sequence is 14 residues long. Broader study findings: HLA-C-restricted CMV-specific TCR beta clonotypes prevailed in the ex vivo response. Identification of carriers of CMV plus the relevant HLA was achieved through cumulative public TCR beta family frequency.

From the reads, TCRdb called clonotypes with MiXCR, one entry per CDR3 protein. The repertoire holds about 490,000 distinct CDR3 sequences, 16% seen once, with more than 20% in the top ten. The clonotype was recovered from a human donor in good health (CMV status not recorded). Some clones in this sample may be carry-over from other donors' samples. Sequences were obtained from CD8+ T cells from PBMCs. J is TRBJ1-2 and V is TRBV10-2; D not resolved. Here the CDR3 reads CASSETNSGYGYTF. The CDR3 DNA reads TGCGCCAGCAGTGAAACAAACTCAGGATATGGCTACACCTTC.